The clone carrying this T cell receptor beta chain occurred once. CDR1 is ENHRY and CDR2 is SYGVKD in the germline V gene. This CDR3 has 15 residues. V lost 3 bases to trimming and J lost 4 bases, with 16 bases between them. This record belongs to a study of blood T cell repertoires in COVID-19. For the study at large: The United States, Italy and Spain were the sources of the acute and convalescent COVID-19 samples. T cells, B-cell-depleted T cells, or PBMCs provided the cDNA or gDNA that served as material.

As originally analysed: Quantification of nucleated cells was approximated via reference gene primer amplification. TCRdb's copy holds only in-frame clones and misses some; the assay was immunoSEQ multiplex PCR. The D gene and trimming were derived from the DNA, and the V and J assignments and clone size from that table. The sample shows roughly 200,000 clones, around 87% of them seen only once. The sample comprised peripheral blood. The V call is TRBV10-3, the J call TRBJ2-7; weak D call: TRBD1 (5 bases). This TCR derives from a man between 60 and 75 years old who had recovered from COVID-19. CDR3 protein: CAISDPKGRDYEQYF. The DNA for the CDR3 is TGTGCCATCAGTGACCCCAAGGGCAGGGATTACGAGCAGTACTTC.